This T cell receptor (beta chain) was sequenced in a study of PD-1 blockade in classical Hodgkin lymphoma. Turning to the study itself: Intravenous infusions of nivolumab 3 mg/kg reached patients every 2 weeks. Study-level points and caveats: Why the repertoires differ is still unclear, perhaps disease activity or prior therapy. Newly diagnosed and completely responding patients shared comparable baseline diversity.

As regards this clone: The antigen is undetermined.

Relapses following autologous stem cell transplantation were seen in all patients, with brentuximab vedotin exposure varying. It was by magnetic negative selection that CD8+ T cells were isolated from thawed PBMCs. Best response was recorded as complete response, partial response or progressive disease. V was clipped by 1 base and J by 0 bases, with 6 bases between them. The CDR3 contains 14 residues. Germline assignment: CDR1 MGHRA and CDR2 YSYEKL. Sequencing used immunoSEQ multiplex PCR; TCRdb keeps in-frame clones, though not all of them. Of some 1,600 clones listed, about four fifths are singletons.

Specimen: CD8+ T cells from blood, collected at baseline. This sequence was found in a human donor with classical Hodgkin lymphoma. The chain uses TRBV4-1 and TRBJ1-1; no firm D call. Here the CDR3 DNA reads TGCGCCAGCAGCCAAGGTCTCATGAACACTGAAGCTTTCTTT. As protein: CASSQGLMNTEAFF.